The source of this T cell receptor beta chain is a study of blood T cell repertoires in COVID-19. Original data processing: Amplifying reference gene primers gave estimates of nucleated cell counts. Clones were read by immunoSEQ multiplex PCR, and TCRdb kept only the in-frame ones, dropping some. The V and J calls and clone size were taken over from that table, and D and trimming were inferred from the DNA. The sample carries 320,000 or so clones, 80% to 90% recorded once. Participant ages covered roughly 18 to 89 years across 24 US areas. Assignments of participants to cohorts depended upon their own reported clinical history. Germline CDR1 reads MNHEY; CDR2 reads SVGAGI. The CDR3 runs 14 residues. V was shortened by 2 bases and J by 8 bases, with 15 bases between the two germline ends.

The genes are TRBV6-5 and TRBJ1-2, with D perhaps matching TRBD1 (6 bases). Material: PBMCs or T cells enriched from blood (not recorded which). The TCR comes from a man aged 25 to 40 who had recovered from COVID-19. The CDR3 loop reads CASSYDTGTNGYTF. The CDR3 region has the DNA TGTGCCAGCAGTTACGATACTGGGACAAACGGCTACACCTTC.